This paragraph covers one T cell receptor (beta chain) sequence. This specimen includes other DNA sequences encoding the same CDR3. Profiled with immunoSEQ multiplex PCR; TCRdb holds only in-frame clones, not every one. The sample contains approximately 500,000 clones, around 90% of which appear only once. This sample was included in a study of blood T cell repertoires in COVID-19. The wider study: Samples representing acute and convalescent COVID-19 were sourced from the United States, Italy and Spain.

One Seattle source followed patients from active infection through their disease course. CDR3 length: 12 residues. The V end was cut by 6 bases, the J end by 0 bases, with 5 bases between. This clonotype was sampled from a woman aged 45 to 65 with COVID-19, enrolled during active disease. The sample taken for sequencing was peripheral blood. This sequence joins TRBV12-3 or TRBV12-4 and TRBJ1-1, with D unresolved. Here the CDR3 reads CASSRLNTEAFF. The CDR3 nucleotides read TGTGCCAGCAGCCGGTTGAACACTGAAGCTTTCTTT.